Shown below are 18 T cell receptor beta chains from a single sample sequenced in a study of cytomegalovirus exposure and HLA in healthy donors. Primers for the PCR totalled 60 Vbeta and 13 Jbeta. The protocol was immunoSEQ multiplex PCR, while the TCRdb copy is restricted to in-frame clones and leaves out a portion. Counted here are approximately 140,000 clones, 84% occurring once; the ten biggest clones make up 2% to 3%. The sample comprised PBMCs. The receptors here all came from a man aged 50-60 years in good health and CMV-seronegative.

V usage is TRBV7-6 and J usage is TRBJ1-3; D ambiguous. Germline V gene data show CDR1 as SGHVS and CDR2 as FNYEAQ. This CDR3 is 14 amino acids long. The germline V and J ends were trimmed by 1 base and 0 bases, with 4 bases remaining between them. Here the CDR3 reads CASSLGSSGNTIYF. The CDR3 nucleotides are TGTGCCAGCAGCTTAGGGAGCTCTGGAAACACCATATATTTT. The full variable domain, rest sourced from reference TRBV7-6 and TRBJ1-3, is GAGVSQSPRYKVTKRGQDVALRCDPISGHVSLYWYRQALGQGPEFLTYFNYEAQQDKSGLPNDRFSAERPEGSISTLTIQRTEQRDSAMYRCASSLGSSGNTIYFGEGSWLTVV.

The chain is built from TRBV7-9 and TRBJ1-1, with D hard to call. With 6 bases removed from V and 0 bases from J, the gap between germline ends came to 11 bases. This CDR3 contains 14 residues. CDR1 is SEHNR and CDR2 is FQNEAQ in the germline V gene (reference sequence). The CDR3 DNA reads as TGTGCCAGCAGGGAACAGCTCATGAACACTGAAGCTTTCTTT. It yields the protein CASREQLMNTEAFF.

This clone was seen once. The J gene is TRBJ1-2, the V gene TRBV5-6; D ambiguous. The CDR3 runs to 15 residues. In germline, CDR1 is SGHDT, CDR2 YYEEEE. Trimming stripped 2 bases from V and 5 bases from J, with 16 bases between. The CDR3 region is CASSFGQAHGYGYTF. CDR3 sequence (DNA): TGTGCCAGCAGCTTTGGTCAGGCCCATGGGTATGGCTACACCTTC. Supplemented by reference TRBV5-6 and TRBJ1-2, the full variable domain reads DAGVTQSPTHLIKTRGQQVTLRCSPKSGHDTVSWYQQALGQGPQFIFQYYEEEERQRGNFPDRFSGHQFPNYSSELNVNALLLGDSALYLCASSFGQAHGYGYTFGSGTRLTVV.

This rearrangement joins TRBV27 to TRBJ2-5; tentatively, D is TRBD1 (5 bases). This CDR3 contains 13 residues. Per the germline V gene, CDR1 is MNHEY and CDR2 is SMNVEV (reference sequence). With 5 bases removed from V and 5 bases from J, the gap between germline ends came to 12 bases. The CDR3 region has the DNA TGTGCCAGCAGTGGGCAGGGTTGGGAGACCCAGTACTTC. It translates to CASSGQGWETQYF.

J is TRBJ2-4 and V is TRBV5-6; TRBD1 is a possible D gene (5 bases). CDR3 length equals 14 residues. V shed 0 bases and J shed 7 bases, with 11 bases lying between them. The germline gives CDR1 SGHDT, CDR2 YYEEEE. CDR3 amino acids: CASSLVAGINIQYF. The CDR3 DNA follows: TGTGCCAGCAGCTTGGTCGCAGGGATTAACATTCAGTACTTC.

The J gene is TRBJ1-6, the V gene TRBV13; 7 positions match TRBD1. The CDR3 sequence is 15 residues long. V lost 5 bases and J lost 8; bases outside the gene matches: 9. Germline V CDR1 and CDR2: PRHDT, FYEKMQ (reference sequence). The CDR3 coding sequence is TGTGCCAGCAGCCCCGAGACAGGGATTGATTCACCCCTCCACTTT. Protein: CASSPETGIDSPLHF.

The chain links TRBV4-2 to TRBJ2-6; D may be TRBD1 (6 bases). The V end was cut by 0 bases, the J end by 3 bases, with 6 bases between. The CDR3 extends over 15 amino acids. Germline-derived CDR1 and CDR2 are LGHNA and YNFKEQ. Here the CDR3 reads CASSQDRGGANVLTF. As DNA, the CDR3 is TGTGCCAGCAGCCAAGACAGGGGTGGGGCCAACGTCCTGACTTTC.

The chain recombines TRBV30 with TRBJ2-7; 7 nucleotides align to TRBD2. The germline V gene has CDR1 GTSNPN and CDR2 SVGIG (reference sequence). CDR3 length: 12 residues. Trimming removed 4 bases from V and 6 bases from J; junction bases left unmatched: 6. The CDR3 loop is CAWKEAGLEQYF. CDR3 sequence (DNA): TGTGCCTGGAAGGAAGCGGGACTCGAGCAGTACTTC. The whole variable domain, remainder taken from reference TRBV30 and TRBJ2-7, is SQTIHQWPATLVQPVGSPLSLECTVEGTSNPNLYWYRQAAGRGLQLLFYSVGIGQISSEVPQNLSASRPQDRQFILSSKKLLLSDSGFYLCAWKEAGLEQYFGPGTRLTVT.

This clone has more than one count but fewer than ten. The genes are TRBV29-1 and TRBJ2-1; D call uncertain. Germline CDR1 SQVTM, CDR2 ANQGSEA. Trimming removed 4 bases from V and 4 bases from J, with 8 bases in between. The CDR3 runs to 12 residues. CDR3 sequence: CSVAVRYNEQFF. DNA for the CDR3: TGCAGCGTTGCAGTCAGATACAATGAGCAGTTCTTC.

The chain employs TRBV5-4 and TRBJ2-5, with D tentatively TRBD2 (6 bases). The V gene's germline CDR1 is SGHNT and CDR2 YYREEE (reference sequence). Trimming shortened V by 3 bases and J by 1 base, and 13 bases separated the two germline ends. This CDR3 is built from 15 residues. CDR3 coding DNA: TGTGCCAGCAGCTCTATCTTAGCGGCCCAAGAGACCCAGTACTTC. Encoded protein: CASSSILAAQETQYF.

The gene calls are TRBV19 and TRBJ1-6; TRBD1 might be the D (5 bases). CDR1 and CDR2 (germline): LNHDA, SQIVND (reference sequence). The CDR3 spans 15 residues. Trimming took 4 bases from V and 3 from J, leaving 10 bases between them. CDR3 coding DNA: TGTGCCAGTAGTAACTCGGGGGGCTATAATTCACCCCTCCACTTT. Amino acids: CASSNSGGYNSPLHF.

The chain employs TRBV2 and TRBJ2-6; D is unresolved. CDR3 length: 12 amino acids. Looked up from germline, CDR1 is SNHLY and CDR2 is FYNNEI. Trimming stripped 8 bases from V and 0 bases from J, with 2 bases between. In nucleotides, the CDR3 is TGTGCCAGCCACTCTGGGGCCAACGTCCTGACTTTC. This codes for CASHSGANVLTF.

V and J are TRBV9 and TRBJ2-3; 12 bases align to TRBD2. V lost 0 bases and J lost 5; bases outside the gene matches: 10. Looked up from germline, CDR1 is SGDLS and CDR2 is YYNGEE. This CDR3 comprises 18 residues. The CDR3 coding sequence is TGTGCCAGCAGCGTAGAGGTGGCTAGCGGGGGGGCCATAGATACGCAGTATTTT. Translation gives CASSVEVASGGAIDTQYF.

The J gene is TRBJ2-3, the V gene TRBV7-2, with D unclear. V lost 5 bases, J lost 5 bases, and 8 bases lay in between. The CDR3 covers 12 residues. The V gene's germline CDR1 is SGHTA and CDR2 FQGNSA. The CDR3 bases are TGTGCCAGCAGCGCGAACAGAGATACGCAGTATTTT. The encoded protein is CASSANRDTQYF.

The J gene is TRBJ1-2, the V gene TRBV7-9, with 8 bases identical to TRBD1. V was pared by 5 bases and J by 6 bases, with 8 bases of the junction left unmatched. Germline V CDR1 and CDR2: SEHNR, FQNEAQ (reference sequence). The length of the CDR3 is 14 residues. The CDR3 sequence: CASSLNQGADGYTF. In DNA form, the CDR3 reads TGTGCCAGCAGCCTCAACCAGGGGGCGGATGGCTACACCTTC. The full variable domain, rest sourced from reference TRBV7-9 and TRBJ1-2, is DTGVSQNPRHKITKRGQNVTFRCDPISEHNRLYWYRQTLGQGPEFLTYFQNEAQLEKSRLLSDRFSAERPKGSFSTLEIQRTEQGDSAMYLCASSLNQGADGYTFGSGTRLTVV.

This chain connects TRBV5-1 to TRBJ2-5, with TRBD2 matching over 7 bases. Germline lookup yields CDR1 SGHRS and CDR2 YFSETQ. The length of the CDR3 is 14 residues. V shed 5 bases, J shed 2 bases, and the junction held 6 bases outside the gene matches. Here the CDR3 DNA reads TGCGCCAGCAGGCAAGCGGGGCTACAAGAGACCCAGTACTTC. Translating gives CASRQAGLQETQYF.

This rearrangement joins TRBV7-6 to TRBJ2-7; D is possibly TRBD1 (6 bases). The CDR3 length is 14 residues. Between the trimmed V and J ends, which lost 2 bases and 0 bases, there was a span of 8 bases. Germline loops: CDR1 SGHVS, CDR2 FNYEAQ. CDR3 region: CASSLQGGSYEQYF. CDR3 in DNA: TGTGCCAGCAGCTTACAAGGGGGCTCCTACGAGCAGTACTTC.

This chain connects TRBV4-2 to TRBJ2-5, with TRBD2 as a possible D gene (6 bases). The V end lost 2 bases, the J end lost 2 bases, and 12 bases lay between the germline ends. Germline V gene lookup returns CDR1 LGHNA and CDR2 YNFKEQ. The CDR3 consists of 15 residues. The CDR3 nucleotides are TGTGCCAGCAGCCAAAGAGGGACTGGACAAGAGACCCAGTACTTC. Its translation is CASSQRGTGQETQYF.